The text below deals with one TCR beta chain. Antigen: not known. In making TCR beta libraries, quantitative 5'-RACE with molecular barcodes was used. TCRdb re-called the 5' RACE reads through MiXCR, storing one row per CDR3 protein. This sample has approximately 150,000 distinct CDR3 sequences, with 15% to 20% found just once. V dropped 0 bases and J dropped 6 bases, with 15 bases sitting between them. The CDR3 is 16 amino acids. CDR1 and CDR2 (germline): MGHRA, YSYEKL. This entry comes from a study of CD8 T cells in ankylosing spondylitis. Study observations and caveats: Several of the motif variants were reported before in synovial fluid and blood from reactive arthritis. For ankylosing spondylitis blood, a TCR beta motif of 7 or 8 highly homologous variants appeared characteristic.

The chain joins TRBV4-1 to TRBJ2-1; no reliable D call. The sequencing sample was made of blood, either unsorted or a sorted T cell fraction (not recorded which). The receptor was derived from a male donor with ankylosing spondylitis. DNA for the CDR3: TGCGCCAGCAGCCAAGAGATTATGTCGACCCCCAATGAGCAGTTCTTC. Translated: CASSQEIMSTPNEQFF.